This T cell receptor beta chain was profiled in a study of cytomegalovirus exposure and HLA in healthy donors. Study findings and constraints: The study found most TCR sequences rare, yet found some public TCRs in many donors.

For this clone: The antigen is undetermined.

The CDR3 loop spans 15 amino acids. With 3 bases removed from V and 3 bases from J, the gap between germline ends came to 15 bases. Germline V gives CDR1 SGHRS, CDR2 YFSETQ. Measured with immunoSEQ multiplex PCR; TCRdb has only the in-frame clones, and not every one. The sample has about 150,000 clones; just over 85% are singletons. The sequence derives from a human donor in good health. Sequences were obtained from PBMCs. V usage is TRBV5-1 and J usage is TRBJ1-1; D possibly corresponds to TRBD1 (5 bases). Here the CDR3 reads CASSSAPGRDTEAFF. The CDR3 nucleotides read TGCGCCAGCAGCTCTGCCCCAGGGAGGGACACTGAAGCTTTCTTT.